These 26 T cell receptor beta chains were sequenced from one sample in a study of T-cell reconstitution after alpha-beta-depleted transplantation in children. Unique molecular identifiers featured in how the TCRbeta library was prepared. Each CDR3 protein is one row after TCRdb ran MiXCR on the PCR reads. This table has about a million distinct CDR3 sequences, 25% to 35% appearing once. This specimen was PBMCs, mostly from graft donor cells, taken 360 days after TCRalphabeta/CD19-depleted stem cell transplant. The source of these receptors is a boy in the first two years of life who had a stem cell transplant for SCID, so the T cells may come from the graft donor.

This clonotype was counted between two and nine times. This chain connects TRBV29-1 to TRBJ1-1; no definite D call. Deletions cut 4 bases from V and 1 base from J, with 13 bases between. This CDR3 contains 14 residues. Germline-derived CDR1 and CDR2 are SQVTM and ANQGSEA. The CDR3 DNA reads TGCAGCGTTGTTTTTCCGGTAGCGAACACTGAAGCTTTCTTT. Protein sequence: CSVVFPVANTEAFF. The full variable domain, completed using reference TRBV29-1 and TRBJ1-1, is SAVISQKPSRDICQRGTSLTIQCQVDSQVTMMFWYRQQPGQSLTLIATANQGSEATYESGFVIDKFPISRPNLTFSTLTVSNMSPEDSSIYLCSVVFPVANTEAFFGQGTRLTVV.

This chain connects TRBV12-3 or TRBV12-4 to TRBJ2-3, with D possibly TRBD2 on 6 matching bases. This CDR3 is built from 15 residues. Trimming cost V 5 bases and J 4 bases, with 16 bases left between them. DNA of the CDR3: TGTGCCAGCAGTCATAGGGACTTGGGTTCAGATACGCAGTATTTT. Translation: CASSHRDLGSDTQYF.

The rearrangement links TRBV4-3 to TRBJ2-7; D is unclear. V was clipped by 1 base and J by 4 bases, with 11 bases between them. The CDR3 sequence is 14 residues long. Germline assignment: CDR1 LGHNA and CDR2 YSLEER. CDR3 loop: CASSQVRFGYEQYF. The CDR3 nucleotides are TGCGCCAGCAGCCAAGTGAGATTCGGATACGAGCAGTACTTC.

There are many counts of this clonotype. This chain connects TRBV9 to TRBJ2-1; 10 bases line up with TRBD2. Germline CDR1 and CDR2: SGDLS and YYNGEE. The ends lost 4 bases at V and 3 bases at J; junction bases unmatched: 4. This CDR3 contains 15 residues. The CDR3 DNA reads TGTGCCAGCAGCCGAAGCGGGGGGGGCTACAATGAGCAGTTCTTC. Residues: CASSRSGGGYNEQFF.

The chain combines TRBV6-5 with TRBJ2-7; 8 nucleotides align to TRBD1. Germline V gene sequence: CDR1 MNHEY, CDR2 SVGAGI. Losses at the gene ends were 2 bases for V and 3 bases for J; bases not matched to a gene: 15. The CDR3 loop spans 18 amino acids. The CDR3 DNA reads TGTGCCAGCAGTTACGCCGCCGTAACCGGGACAGGTATCTACGAGCAGTACTTC. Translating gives CASSYAAVTGTGIYEQYF.

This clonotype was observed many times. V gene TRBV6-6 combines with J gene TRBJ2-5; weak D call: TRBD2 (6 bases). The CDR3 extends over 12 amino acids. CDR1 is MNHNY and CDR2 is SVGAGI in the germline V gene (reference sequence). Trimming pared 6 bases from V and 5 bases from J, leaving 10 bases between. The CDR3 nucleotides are TGTGCCAGCAGCGGAGGAGGGGAGACCCAGTACTTC. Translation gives CASSGGGETQYF.

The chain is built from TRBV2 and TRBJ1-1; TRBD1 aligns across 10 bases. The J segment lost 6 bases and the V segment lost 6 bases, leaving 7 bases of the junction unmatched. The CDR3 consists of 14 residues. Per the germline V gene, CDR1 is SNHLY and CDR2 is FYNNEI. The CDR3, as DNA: TGTGCCAGCAGGTCGACAGGGGGCGTCGCTGAAGCTTTCTTT. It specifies CASRSTGGVAEAFF.

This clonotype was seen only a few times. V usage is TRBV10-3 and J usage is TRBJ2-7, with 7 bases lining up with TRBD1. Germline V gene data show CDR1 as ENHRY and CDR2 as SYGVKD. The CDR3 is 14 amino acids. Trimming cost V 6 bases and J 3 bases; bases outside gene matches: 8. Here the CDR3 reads CAISPDRPSYEQYF. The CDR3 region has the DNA TGTGCCATCAGCCCGGACAGGCCAAGCTACGAGCAGTACTTC.

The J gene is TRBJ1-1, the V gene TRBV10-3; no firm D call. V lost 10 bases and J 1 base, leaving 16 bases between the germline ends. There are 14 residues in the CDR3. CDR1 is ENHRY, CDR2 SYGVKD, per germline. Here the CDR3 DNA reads TGTGCCACCGCGAGAACAGAAAAGAACACTGAAGCTTTCTTT. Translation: CATARTEKNTEAFF.

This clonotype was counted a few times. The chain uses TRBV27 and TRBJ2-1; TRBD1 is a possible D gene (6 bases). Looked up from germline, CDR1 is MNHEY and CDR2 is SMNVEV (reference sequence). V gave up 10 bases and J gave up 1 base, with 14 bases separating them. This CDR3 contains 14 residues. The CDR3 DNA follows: TGTGCCACTTTAGGGGGACCTTCCTACAATGAGCAGTTCTTC. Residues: CATLGGPSYNEQFF.

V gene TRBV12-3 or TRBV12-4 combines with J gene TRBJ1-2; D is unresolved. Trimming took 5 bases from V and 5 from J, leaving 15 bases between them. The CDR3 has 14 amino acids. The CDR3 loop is CASSPRIGRYGYTF. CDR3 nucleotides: TGTGCCAGCAGTCCACGGATTGGGCGTTATGGCTACACCTTC.

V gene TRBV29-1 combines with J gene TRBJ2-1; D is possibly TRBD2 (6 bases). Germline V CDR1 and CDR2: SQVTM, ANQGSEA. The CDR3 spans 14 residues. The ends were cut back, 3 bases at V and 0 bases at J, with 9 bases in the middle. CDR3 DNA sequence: TGCAGCGTTGATGGGGGGAGCTCCTACAATGAGCAGTTCTTC. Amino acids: CSVDGGSSYNEQFF.

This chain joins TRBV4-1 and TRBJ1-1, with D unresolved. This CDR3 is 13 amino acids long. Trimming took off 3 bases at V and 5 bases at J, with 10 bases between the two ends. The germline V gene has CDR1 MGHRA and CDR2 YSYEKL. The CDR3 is CASSQLVGTEAFF. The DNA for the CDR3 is TGCGCCAGCAGCCAGTTGGTAGGGACTGAAGCTTTCTTT.

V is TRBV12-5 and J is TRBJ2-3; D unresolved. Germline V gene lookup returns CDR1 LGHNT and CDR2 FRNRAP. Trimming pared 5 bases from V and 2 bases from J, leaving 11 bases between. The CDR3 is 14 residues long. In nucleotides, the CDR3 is TGTGCTAGTGGTCCAACCTCCCTCACAGATACGCAGTATTTT. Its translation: CASGPTSLTDTQYF.

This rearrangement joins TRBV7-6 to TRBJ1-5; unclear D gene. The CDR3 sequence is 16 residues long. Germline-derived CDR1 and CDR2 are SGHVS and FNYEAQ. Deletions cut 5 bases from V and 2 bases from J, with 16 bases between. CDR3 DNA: TGTGCCAGCAGCGCTCAGGAAGGGCTTGGCAATCAGCCCCAGCATTTT. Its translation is CASSAQEGLGNQPQHF.

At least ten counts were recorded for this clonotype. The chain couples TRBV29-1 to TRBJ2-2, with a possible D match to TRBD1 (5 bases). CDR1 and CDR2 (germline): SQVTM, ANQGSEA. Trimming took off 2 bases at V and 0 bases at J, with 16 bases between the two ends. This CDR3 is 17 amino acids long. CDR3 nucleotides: TGCAGCGTTGAAATCTGGGGCGCCCCTTCGAACACCGGGGAGCTGTTTTTT. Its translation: CSVEIWGAPSNTGELFF.

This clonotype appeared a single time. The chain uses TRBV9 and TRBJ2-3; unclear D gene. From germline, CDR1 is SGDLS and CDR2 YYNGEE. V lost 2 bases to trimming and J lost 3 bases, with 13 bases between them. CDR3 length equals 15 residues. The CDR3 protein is CASSVFMEGTDTQYF. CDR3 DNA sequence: TGTGCCAGCAGCGTCTTTATGGAAGGGACAGATACGCAGTATTTT.

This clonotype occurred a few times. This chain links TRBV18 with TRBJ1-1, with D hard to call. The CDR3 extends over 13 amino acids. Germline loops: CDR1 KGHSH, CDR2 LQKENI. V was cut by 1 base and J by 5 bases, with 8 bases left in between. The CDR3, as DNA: TGTGCCAGCTCACCACTTGTGGAAACTGAAGCTTTCTTT. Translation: CASSPLVETEAFF.

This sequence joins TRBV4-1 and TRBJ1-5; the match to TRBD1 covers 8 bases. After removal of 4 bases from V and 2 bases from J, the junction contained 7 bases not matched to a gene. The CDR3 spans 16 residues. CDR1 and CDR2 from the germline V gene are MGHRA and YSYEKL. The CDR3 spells CASSPITTGGNQPQHF. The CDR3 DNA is TGCGCCAGCAGCCCAATAACGACAGGGGGCAATCAGCCCCAGCATTTT.

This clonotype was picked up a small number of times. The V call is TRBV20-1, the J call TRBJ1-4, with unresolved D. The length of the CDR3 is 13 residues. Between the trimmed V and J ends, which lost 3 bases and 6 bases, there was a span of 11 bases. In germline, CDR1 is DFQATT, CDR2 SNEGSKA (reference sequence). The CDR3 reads CSASFMSDEKLFF. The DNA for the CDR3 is TGCAGTGCTAGTTTCATGTCCGATGAAAAACTGTTTTTT.

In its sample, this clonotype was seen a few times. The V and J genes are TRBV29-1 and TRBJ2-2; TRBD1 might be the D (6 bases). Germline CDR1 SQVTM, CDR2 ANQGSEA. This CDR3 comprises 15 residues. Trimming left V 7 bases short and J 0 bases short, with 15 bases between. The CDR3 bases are TGCAGCGCTCCGACAGGACCAACGAACACCGGGGAGCTGTTTTTT. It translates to CSAPTGPTNTGELFF.

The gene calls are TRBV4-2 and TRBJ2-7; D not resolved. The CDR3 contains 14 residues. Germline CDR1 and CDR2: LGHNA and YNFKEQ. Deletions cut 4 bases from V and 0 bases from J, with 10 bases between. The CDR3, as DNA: TGTGCCAGCAGCCCCAGCGACCCCTCCTACGAGCAGTACTTC. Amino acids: CASSPSDPSYEQYF.

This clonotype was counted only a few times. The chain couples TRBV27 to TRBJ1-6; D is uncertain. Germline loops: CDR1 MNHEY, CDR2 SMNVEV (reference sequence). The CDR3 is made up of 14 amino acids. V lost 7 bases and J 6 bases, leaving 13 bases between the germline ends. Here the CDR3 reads CASNPTGPNSPLHF. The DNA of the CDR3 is TGTGCCAGCAACCCGACTGGGCCTAATTCACCCCTCCACTTT.

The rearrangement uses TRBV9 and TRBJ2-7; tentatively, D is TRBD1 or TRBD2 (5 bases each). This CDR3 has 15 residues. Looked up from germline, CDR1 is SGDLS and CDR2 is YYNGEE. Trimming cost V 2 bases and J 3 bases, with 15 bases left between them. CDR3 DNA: TGTGCCAGCAGCGTGATCCCGGGACCATTCTACGAGCAGTACTTC. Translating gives CASSVIPGPFYEQYF.

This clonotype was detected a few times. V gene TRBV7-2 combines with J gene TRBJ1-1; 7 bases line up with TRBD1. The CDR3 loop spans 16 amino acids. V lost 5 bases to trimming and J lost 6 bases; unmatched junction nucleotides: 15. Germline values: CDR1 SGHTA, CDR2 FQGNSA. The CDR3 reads CASSPHLRSTGPEAFF. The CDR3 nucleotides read TGTGCCAGCAGCCCTCATCTCCGATCGACAGGGCCTGAAGCTTTCTTT.

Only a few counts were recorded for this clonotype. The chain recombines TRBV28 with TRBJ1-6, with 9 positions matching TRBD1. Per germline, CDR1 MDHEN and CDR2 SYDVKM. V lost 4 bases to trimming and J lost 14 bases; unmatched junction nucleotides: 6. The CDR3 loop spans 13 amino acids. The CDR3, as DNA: TGTGCCAGCAGTTGGGACAGGGTGGCAACCCTCCACTTT. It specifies CASSWDRVATLHF.